The 3 T cell receptor beta chains reported below all come from one sample, sequenced in a study of shared clonotypes between healthy human individuals. The assay was immunoSEQ multiplex PCR, and TCRdb's table has in-frame clones only and misses some. In the table there are about 340,000 clones, 73% of which are singletons. Material: memory CD4+ T cells sorted from blood. Subset reported: CD45RA-negative fraction. These TCRs come from a man in his thirties or forties in good health.

The J gene is TRBJ1-5, the V gene TRBV5-6; possible D gene TRBD1, 6 bases. CDR1 and CDR2 (germline): SGHDT, YYEEEE. This CDR3 is 14 amino acids long. The ends were cut back, 1 base at V and 9 bases at J, with 14 bases in the middle. The DNA of the CDR3 is TGTGCCAGCAGCTTGAGCAGGGGCAACGGGCCCCAGCATTTT. Translated, it gives CASSLSRGNGPQHF. The full variable domain, its missing parts supplied by reference TRBV5-6 and TRBJ1-5, is DAGVTQSPTHLIKTRGQQVTLRCSPKSGHDTVSWYQQALGQGPQFIFQYYEEEERQRGNFPDRFSGHQFPNYSSELNVNALLLGDSALYLCASSLSRGNGPQHFGDGTRLSIL.

V is TRBV7-6 and J is TRBJ2-3, with 8 bases aligning to TRBD2. The CDR3 is 16 amino acids. The junction had 18 bases not matched to a gene; V was cut back by 5 bases and J by 11 bases. Germline V lookup: CDR1 SGHVS, CDR2 FNYEAQ. The CDR3 nucleotides are TGTGCCAGCAGCCCTCTTGCGGGAGGAGGGGAGGTGGTGCAGTATTTT. Amino acids: CASSPLAGGGEVVQYF.

This chain uses TRBV5-6 with TRBJ2-7; weak D call: TRBD1 (6 bases). The V end lost 3 bases, the J end lost 10 bases, and 23 bases lay between the germline ends. The CDR3 is made up of 15 amino acids. Germline assignment: CDR1 SGHDT and CDR2 YYEEEE. The CDR3 DNA sequence: TGTGCCAGCAGCTACCGTTTTGCAGGGGAATTGGCTCAGTACTTC. Protein product: CASSYRFAGELAQYF.